A single T cell receptor beta chain is shown here with its context. The antigen this receptor binds is unknown. There are no base qualities to consult, and no much larger clone falls within one base. Library method: RACE. Instrument used: NextSeq 500. During library preparation, unique molecular identifiers were attached to individual cDNA molecules so that TCRs could be counted in a quantitative, reproducible way. From each blood RNA sample, both TCR alpha and TCR beta chains were sequenced. Under the source paper's analysis protocol: Samples had a median of about 96,000 TCRs, with a range from about 23,224 to 700,000. V, J and CDR3 annotation of the TCR reads was carried out using the Decombinator software suite. Every sample was subsampled to the same number of TCRs (28,000) for the PS versus PT1 abundance plots. Expanded TCRs were defined as absent before sensitization and observed at least eight times at the 2-week time point. TCRdb ran its own pipeline on the public reads, namely fastp trimming at Q25 and MiXCR clone calling, and kept in-frame beta chains. CDR3 protein duplicates are merged, each entry listing the most common genes and DNA. TCRdb's processing, not the authors', yielded these V and J calls. Present in this sample are 110,000 or so distinct CDR3 sequences, roughly a tenth of which were seen just once. The ten largest make up around 3.1% of the sample.

The CDR3, from cysteine to phenylalanine, totals 13 residues. The only DNA kept is the CDR3, 39 bases in frame from the first base. The V end loses 6 bases and the J end loses 4 bases, and a stretch of 12 bases separates them. This sample was taken from a study of human T cells and chemical hapten exposure (dated by TCRdb to the early 2020s). With regard to the full study: For sensitization, 2% DPC in acetone was applied to a roughly 2 cm by roughly 2 cm area of upper inner arm skin. Throughout the study period of 20 to 25 weeks, patients also received therapeutic DPC doses to the scalp every week. Patch testing on the upper back used Finn chambers containing 0.01% DPC, with scoring done after 6 days according to International Contact Dermatitis Research Group standards. Most of the patients in the cohort were female, and the cohort covered alopecia areata with under or over 50% scalp involvement, alopecia totalis and alopecia universalis. Libraries were pooled for sequencing, and per-sample TCR yields varied mainly because of small differences in library volumes within the pool. In alopecia patients, the study followed how the peripheral blood TCR repertoire changed in vivo over primary and secondary sensitization to diphenylcyclopropenone (DPC), a hapten. Blood samples were taken from patients before sensitization (week 0) and at 2, 6 and about 24 weeks after DPC sensitization. Twenty-nine alopecia patients provided blood for TCR sequencing at one to four time points (pre-sensitization, 2, 6 and 24 weeks). General conclusions and limits of the study: Significantly more large CDR3 similarity clusters were formed by expanded TCRs than by pre-sensitization or healthy control sets, consistent with antigen-driven responses. No change with DPC sensitization was found in the number of TCRs above 1 in 1000 frequency, and no evidence of global repertoire structure alterations was found. After repeated subsampling, the strength of the expansion versus patch-test correlation and the threshold at which it became significant changed. Patch test score was positively correlated with the number of PT1 expanded TCRs, with significance at thresholds 8, 16 and 32 but not at 4. Because every patient had alopecia, a presumed autoimmune disease, the patients' immune response might differ from that of healthy individuals.

The time point tag for this specimen amounts to: patch test 2, 6 weeks after DPC sensitization. Per the publication, the treatment or condition label means: therapeutic diphenylcyclopropenone sensitization with weekly scalp DPC. Blood at each patch-test visit was drawn before the patch test was applied. Patients were eligible if aged 18 to 70, diagnosed with alopecia and judged suitable for DPC therapy, and pregnant patients were excluded. Total RNA was extracted from unfractionated whole blood that had been collected in Tempus Blood RNA tubes. This receptor chain uses TRBV12-3 or TRBV12-4 and TRBJ1-1, with the identity of the D gene unclear. The input for sequencing was whole blood, taken in connection with sensitization to the hapten diphenylcyclopropenone (DPC). The origin of this receptor is a woman in her thirties or forties with alopecia areata. Some clones in this sample may be carry-over from other donors' samples. For the CDR3, the sequence is CASREGSATEAFF. The bases read TGTGCCAGCAGAGAAGGGAGTGCCACTGAAGCTTTCTTT.